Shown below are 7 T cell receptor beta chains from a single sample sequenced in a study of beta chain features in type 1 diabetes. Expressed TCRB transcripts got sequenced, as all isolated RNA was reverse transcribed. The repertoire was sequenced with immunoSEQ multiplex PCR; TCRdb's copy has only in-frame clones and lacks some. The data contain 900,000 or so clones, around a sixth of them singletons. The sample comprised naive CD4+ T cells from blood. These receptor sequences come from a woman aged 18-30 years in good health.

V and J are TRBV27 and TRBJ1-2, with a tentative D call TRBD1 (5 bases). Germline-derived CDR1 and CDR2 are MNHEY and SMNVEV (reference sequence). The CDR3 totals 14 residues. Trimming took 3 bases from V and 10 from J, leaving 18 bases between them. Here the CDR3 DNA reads TGTGCCAGCAGTTTTACAGGCCGCTCGGGTGACTACACCTTC. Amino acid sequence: CASSFTGRSGDYTF.

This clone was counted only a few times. CDR3 protein: CASRGQGMDTGELFF. As DNA, the CDR3 is TGTGCCAGCAGGGGACAGGGGATGGACACCGGGGAGCTGTTTTTT. The rearrangement joins TRBV7-2 to TRBJ2-2; TRBD1 matches 10 bases. The CDR3 spans 15 residues. The germline gives CDR1 SGHTA, CDR2 FQGNSA. V lost 6 bases, J lost 3 bases, and 4 bases stayed unmatched.

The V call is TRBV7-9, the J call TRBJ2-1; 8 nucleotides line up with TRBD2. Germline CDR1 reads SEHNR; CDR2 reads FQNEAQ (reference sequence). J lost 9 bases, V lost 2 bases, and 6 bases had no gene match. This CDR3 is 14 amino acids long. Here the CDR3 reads CASSLQAGVIEQFF. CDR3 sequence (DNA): TGTGCCAGCAGCTTACAAGCGGGAGTGATTGAGCAGTTCTTC.

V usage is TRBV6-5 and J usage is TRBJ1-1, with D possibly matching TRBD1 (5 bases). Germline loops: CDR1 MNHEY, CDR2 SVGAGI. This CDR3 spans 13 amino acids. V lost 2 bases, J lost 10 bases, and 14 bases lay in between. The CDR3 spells CASSYIEGNLAFF. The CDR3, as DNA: TGTGCCAGCAGTTACATCGAGGGGAATTTAGCTTTCTTT.

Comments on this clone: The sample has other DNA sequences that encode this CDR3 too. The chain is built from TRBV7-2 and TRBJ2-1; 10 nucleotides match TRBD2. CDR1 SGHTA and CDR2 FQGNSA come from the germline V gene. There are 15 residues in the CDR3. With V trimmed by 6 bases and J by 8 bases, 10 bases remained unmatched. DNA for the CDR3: TGTGCCAGCAGTCTAGGGCTAGCGGGAGTATATGAGCAGTTCTTC. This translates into CASSLGLAGVYEQFF. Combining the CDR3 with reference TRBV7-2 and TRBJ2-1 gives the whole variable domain GAGVSQSPSNKVTEKGKDVELRCDPISGHTALYWYRQSLGQGLEFLIYFQGNSAPDKSGLPSDRFSAERTGGSVSTLTIQRTQQEDSAVYLCASSLGLAGVYEQFFGPGTRLTVL.

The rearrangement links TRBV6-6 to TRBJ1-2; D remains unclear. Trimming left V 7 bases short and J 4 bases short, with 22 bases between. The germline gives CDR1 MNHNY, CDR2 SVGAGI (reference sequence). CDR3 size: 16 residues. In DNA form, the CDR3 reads TGTGCCAGCAAACCTTCTCTAGTTGGACGGTTCTATGGCTACACCTTC. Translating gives CASKPSLVGRFYGYTF.

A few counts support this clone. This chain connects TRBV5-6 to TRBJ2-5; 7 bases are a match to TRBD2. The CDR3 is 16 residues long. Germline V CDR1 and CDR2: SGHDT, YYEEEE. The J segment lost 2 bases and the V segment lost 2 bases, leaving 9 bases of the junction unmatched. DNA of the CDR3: TGTGCCAGCAGCTTCGACCCGGGACTACTGCAAGAGACCCAGTACTTC. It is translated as CASSFDPGLLQETQYF.